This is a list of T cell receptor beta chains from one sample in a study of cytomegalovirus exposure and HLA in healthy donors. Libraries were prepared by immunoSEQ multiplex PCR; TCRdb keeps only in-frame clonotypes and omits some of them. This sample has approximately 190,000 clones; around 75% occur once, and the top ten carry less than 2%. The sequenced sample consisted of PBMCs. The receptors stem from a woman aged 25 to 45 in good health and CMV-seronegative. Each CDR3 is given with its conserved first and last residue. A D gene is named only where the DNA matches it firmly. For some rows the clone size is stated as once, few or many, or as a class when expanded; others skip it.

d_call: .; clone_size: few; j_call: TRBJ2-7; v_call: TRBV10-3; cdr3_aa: CAIRAGVGEQYF; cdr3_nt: TGTGCCATCAGGGCAGGGGTGGGGGAGCAGTACTTC
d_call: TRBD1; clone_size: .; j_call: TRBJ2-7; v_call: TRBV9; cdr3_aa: CASSRTGAYEQYF; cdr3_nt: TGTGCCAGCTCTCGGACAGGGGCCTACGAGCAGTACTTC
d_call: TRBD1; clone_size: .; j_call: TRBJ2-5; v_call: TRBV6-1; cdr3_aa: CASTPRRTGQETQYF; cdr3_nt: TGTGCCAGCACCCCTCGCAGGACAGGACAAGAGACCCAGTACTTC
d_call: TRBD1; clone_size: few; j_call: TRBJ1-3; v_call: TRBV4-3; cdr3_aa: CASSQLGQPLSGNTIYF; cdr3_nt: TGCGCCAGCAGCCAACTGGGACAGCCACTCTCTGGAAACACCATATATTTT
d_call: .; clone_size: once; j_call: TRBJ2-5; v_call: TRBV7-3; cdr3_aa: CASSLGSTGTQYF; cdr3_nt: TGTGCCAGCAGCTTAGGTAGCACAGGGACCCAGTACTTC
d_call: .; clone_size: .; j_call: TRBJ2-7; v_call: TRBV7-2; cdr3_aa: CASSLLGGDFYEQYF; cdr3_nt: TGTGCCAGCAGCTTACTCGGCGGGGACTTCTACGAGCAGTACTTC
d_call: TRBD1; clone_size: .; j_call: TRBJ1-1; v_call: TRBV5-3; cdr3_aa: CARSNVTGQSMNTEAFF; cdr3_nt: TGTGCCAGAAGCAACGTGACAGGGCAATCCATGAACACTGAAGCTTTCTTT
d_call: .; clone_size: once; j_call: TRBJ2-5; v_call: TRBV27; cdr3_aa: CASSPLGEEETQYF; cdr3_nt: TGTGCCAGCAGCCCACTGGGGGAGGAAGAGACCCAGTACTTC
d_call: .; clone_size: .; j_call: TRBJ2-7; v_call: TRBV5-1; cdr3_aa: CASSLGWGPAPYEQYF; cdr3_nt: TGCGCCAGCAGCTTGGGGTGGGGCCCGGCGCCCTACGAGCAGTACTTC
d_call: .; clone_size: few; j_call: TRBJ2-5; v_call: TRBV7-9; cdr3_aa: CASSLVRTDLYQETQYF; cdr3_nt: TGTGCCAGCAGCTTAGTTCGGACTGACCTCTACCAAGAGACCCAGTACTTC
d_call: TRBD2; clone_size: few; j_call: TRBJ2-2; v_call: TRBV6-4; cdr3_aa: CASSDSAGAAGELFF; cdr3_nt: TGTGCCAGCAGTGACTCGGCGGGAGCGGCCGGGGAGCTGTTTTTT
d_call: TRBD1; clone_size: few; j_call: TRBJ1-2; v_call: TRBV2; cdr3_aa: CASSETIGTVNYGYTF; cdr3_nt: TGTGCCAGCAGTGAAACAATCGGGACAGTTAACTATGGCTACACCTTC
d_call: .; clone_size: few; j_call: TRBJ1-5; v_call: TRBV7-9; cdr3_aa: CASSQELFNQPQHF; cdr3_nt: TGTGCCAGCAGCCAGGAACTTTTCAATCAGCCCCAGCATTTT
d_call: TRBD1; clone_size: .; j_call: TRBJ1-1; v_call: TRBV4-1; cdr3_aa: CASSQDRQGGAFF; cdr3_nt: TGCGCCAGCAGCCAAGATCGGCAGGGGGGAGCTTTCTTT
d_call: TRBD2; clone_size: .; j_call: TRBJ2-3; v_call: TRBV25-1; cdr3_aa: CASSPLAGGPTDTQYF; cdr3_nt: TGTGCCAGCTCTCCGCTAGCGGGAGGGCCGACAGATACGCAGTATTTT
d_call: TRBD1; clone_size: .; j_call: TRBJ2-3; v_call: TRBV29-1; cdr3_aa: CSVVGTGGGTDTQYF; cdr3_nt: TGCAGCGTTGTAGGGACAGGGGGAGGCACAGATACGCAGTATTTT
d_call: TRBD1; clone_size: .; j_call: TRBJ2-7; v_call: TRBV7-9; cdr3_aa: CASSPKTGVSYEQYF; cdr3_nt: TGTGCCAGCAGCCCGAAGACAGGGGTGTCCTACGAGCAGTACTTC
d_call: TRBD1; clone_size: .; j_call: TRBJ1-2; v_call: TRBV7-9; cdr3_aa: CASSFALTGDPGYTF; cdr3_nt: TGTGCCAGCAGCTTTGCGCTAACAGGGGACCCTGGCTACACCTTC
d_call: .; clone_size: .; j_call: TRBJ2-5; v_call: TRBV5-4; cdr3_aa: CASSLGGIGQETQYF; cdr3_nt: TGTGCCAGCAGCTTGGGCGGGATTGGACAAGAGACCCAGTACTTC
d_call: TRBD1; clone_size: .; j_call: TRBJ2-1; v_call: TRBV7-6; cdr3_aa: CASSLGTGAGEQFF; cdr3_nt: TGTGCCAGCAGCTTAGGGACAGGGGCCGGGGAGCAGTTCTTC
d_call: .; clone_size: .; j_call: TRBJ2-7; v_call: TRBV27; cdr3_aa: CASRRSTGFREQYF; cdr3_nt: TGTGCCAGCAGGCGAAGTACAGGGTTCCGAGAGCAGTACTTC
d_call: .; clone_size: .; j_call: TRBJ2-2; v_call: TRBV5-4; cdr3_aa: CASSLDEAGELFF; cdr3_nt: TGTGCCAGCAGCTTGGATGAGGCCGGGGAGCTGTTTTTT
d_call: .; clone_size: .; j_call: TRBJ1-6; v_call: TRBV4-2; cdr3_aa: CASSQYSARARSPLHF; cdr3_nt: TGTGCCAGCAGCCAGTATTCTGCCAGGGCCCGCTCACCCCTCCACTTT
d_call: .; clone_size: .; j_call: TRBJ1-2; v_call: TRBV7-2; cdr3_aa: CASRQDAGAGGYTF; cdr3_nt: TGTGCCAGCAGGCAAGACGCGGGGGCGGGTGGCTACACCTTC
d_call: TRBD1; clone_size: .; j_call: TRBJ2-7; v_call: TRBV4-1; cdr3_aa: CASSQDGTGSYEQYF; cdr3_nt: TGCGCCAGCAGCCAAGATGGGACAGGTTCATACGAGCAGTACTTC
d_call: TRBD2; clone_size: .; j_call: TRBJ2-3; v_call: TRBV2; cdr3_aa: CASRGGGTSGGFRTDTQYF; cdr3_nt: TGTGCCAGCCGAGGGGGGGGCACTAGCGGGGGGTTCCGGACAGATACGCAGTATTTT
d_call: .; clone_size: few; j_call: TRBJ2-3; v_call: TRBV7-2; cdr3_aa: CASSLTGTSTDTQYF; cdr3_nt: TGTGCCAGCAGCTTAACCGGGACTTCGACAGATACGCAGTATTTT
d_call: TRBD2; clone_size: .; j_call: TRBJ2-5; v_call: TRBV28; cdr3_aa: CASSPQGGSNSKETQYF; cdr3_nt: TGTGCCAGCAGTCCCCAGGGCGGGAGTAACTCTAAAGAGACCCAGTACTTC
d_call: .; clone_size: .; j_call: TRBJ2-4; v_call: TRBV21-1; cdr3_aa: CASSPYGDTNIQYF; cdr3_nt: TGTGCCAGCAGCCCCTACGGGGACACAAACATTCAGTACTTC
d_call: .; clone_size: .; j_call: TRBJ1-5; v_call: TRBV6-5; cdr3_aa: CASSYPGESHQPQHF; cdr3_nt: TGTGCCAGCAGTTACCCAGGGGAGAGCCATCAGCCCCAGCATTTT
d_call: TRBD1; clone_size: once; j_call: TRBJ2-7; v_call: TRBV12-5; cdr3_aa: CASGLVITPGDRAYEQYF; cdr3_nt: TGTGCTAGTGGTTTGGTAATCACTCCCGGCGACAGGGCTTACGAGCAGTACTTC
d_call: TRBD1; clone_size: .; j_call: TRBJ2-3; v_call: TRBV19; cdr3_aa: CASTGTVADTQYF; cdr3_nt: TGTGCCAGTACCGGGACAGTGGCGGATACGCAGTATTTT
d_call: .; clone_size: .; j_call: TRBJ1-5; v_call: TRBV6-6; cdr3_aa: CASIDPPGPQHF; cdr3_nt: TGTGCCAGCATTGACCCCCCGGGGCCCCAGCATTTT
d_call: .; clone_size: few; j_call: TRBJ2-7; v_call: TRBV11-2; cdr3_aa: CASSLGHRAPDEQYF; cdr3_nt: TGTGCCAGCAGCTTAGGTCACAGGGCGCCTGACGAGCAGTACTTC
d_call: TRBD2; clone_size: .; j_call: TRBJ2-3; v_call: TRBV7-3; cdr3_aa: CASSLSGGADTQYF; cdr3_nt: TGTGCCAGCAGCCTTAGCGGGGGGGCTGATACGCAGTATTTT
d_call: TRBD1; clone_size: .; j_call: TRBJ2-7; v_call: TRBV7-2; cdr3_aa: CASSSGTGVREQYF; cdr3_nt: TGTGCCAGCAGTTCCGGGACAGGGGTCCGCGAGCAGTACTTC
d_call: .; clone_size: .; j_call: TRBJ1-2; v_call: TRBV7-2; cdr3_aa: CASSPGIGYTF; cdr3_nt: TGTGCCAGCAGCCCGGGGATCGGCTACACCTTC
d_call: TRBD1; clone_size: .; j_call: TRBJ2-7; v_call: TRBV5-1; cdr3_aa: CASSSVFRQGSYEQYF; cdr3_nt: TGCGCCAGCAGCTCGGTTTTCCGACAGGGATCATACGAGCAGTACTTC
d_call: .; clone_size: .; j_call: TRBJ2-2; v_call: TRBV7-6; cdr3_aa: CASSLTSTGELFF; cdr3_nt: TGTGCCAGCAGCTTAACTAGTACCGGGGAGCTGTTTTTT
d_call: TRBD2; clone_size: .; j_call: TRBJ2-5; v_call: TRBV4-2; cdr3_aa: CASSLSPGASGTETQYF; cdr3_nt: TGTGCCAGCAGCCTTTCTCCTGGGGCTAGCGGGACTGAGACCCAGTACTTC
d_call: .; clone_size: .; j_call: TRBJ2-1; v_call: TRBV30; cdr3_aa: CAWSYSRSVSEQFF; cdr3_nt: TGTGCCTGGAGCTACTCGAGGAGCGTCAGCGAGCAGTTCTTC
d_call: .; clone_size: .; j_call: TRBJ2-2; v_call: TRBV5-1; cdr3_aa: CASSLGGTANTGELFF; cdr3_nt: TGCGCCAGCAGCTTGGGCGGGACGGCGAACACCGGGGAGCTGTTTTTT
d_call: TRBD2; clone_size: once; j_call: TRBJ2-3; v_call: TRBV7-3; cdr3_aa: CASSLLSGGTDTQYF; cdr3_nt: TGTGCCAGCAGCTTATTAAGCGGGGGAACAGATACGCAGTATTTT
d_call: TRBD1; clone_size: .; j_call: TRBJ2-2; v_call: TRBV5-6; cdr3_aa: CASSWTGPGELFF; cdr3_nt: TGTGCCAGCAGCTGGACAGGGCCCGGGGAGCTGTTTTTT
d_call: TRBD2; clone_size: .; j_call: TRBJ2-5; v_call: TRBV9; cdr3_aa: CASSVVASGGQETQYF; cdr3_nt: TGTGCCAGCAGCGTAGTGGCTAGCGGGGGCCAAGAGACCCAGTACTTC
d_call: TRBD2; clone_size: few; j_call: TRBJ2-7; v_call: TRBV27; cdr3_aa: CASRGLAGYEQYF; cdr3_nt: TGTGCCAGCAGGGGACTAGCGGGCTACGAGCAGTACTTC
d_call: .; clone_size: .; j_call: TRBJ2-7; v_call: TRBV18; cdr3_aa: CASSPRQGGYEQYF; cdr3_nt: TGTGCCAGCTCACCGCGACAGGGAGGCTACGAGCAGTACTTC
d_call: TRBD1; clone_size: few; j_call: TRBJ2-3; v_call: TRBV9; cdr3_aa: CASSTRGFGADTQYF; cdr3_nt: TGTGCCAGCAGCACCAGGGGGTTTGGCGCAGATACGCAGTATTTT
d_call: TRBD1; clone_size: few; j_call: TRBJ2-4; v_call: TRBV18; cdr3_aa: CASSPDRGDIQYF; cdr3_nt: TGTGCCAGCTCACCCGACAGGGGCGACATTCAGTACTTC
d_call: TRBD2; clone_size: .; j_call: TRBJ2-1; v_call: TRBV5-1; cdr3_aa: CASSSGTSGRNNEQFF; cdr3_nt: TGCGCCAGCAGCTCGGGGACTAGCGGGAGGAACAATGAGCAGTTCTTC
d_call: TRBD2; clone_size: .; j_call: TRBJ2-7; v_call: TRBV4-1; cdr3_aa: CASSRDLGAGGSYEQYF; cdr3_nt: TGCGCCAGCAGTCGGGACCTGGGAGCGGGAGGTTCCTACGAGCAGTACTTC
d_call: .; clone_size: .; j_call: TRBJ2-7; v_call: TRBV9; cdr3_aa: CASSLGHNSYEQYF; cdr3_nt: TGTGCCAGCAGCCTCGGACATAACTCCTACGAGCAGTACTTC
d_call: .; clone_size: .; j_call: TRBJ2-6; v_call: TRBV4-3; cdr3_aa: CASSQAYSGANVLTF; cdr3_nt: TGCGCCAGCAGCCAAGCGTACTCTGGGGCCAACGTCCTGACTTTC